Below are 32 T cell receptor beta chains sequenced from a single sample in a study of T-cell reconstitution after alpha-beta-depleted transplantation in children. Unique molecular identifiers were incorporated into the prepared TCRbeta library. One entry per CDR3 protein, called by TCRdb with MiXCR from the PCR reads. The repertoire has approximately 250,000 distinct CDR3 sequences, under 30% of them found once; the top ten carry around 2.5%. The material sequenced was PBMCs, taken before TCRalphabeta/CD19-depleted stem cell transplant. Source of these receptors: a girl aged 2 to 10 with Fanconi anemia, due to receive a stem cell transplant.

This chain joins TRBV20-1 and TRBJ2-1, with TRBD2 identical over 14 bases. Germline CDR1 reads DFQATT; CDR2 reads SNEGSKA (reference sequence). This CDR3 region has 14 residues. V shed 4 bases and J 10 bases; nucleotides not matched to a gene: 6. The CDR3 protein is CSAIGTSGGREQFF. CDR3 bases: TGCAGTGCTATCGGGACTAGCGGGGGCCGAGAGCAGTTCTTC.

The sample holds many counts of this clonotype. The chain joins TRBV9 to TRBJ2-3; D remains ambiguous. Germline CDR1 and CDR2: SGDLS and YYNGEE. V gave up 0 bases and J gave up 2 bases, with 13 bases separating them. The CDR3 loop spans 16 amino acids. The DNA of the CDR3 is TGTGCCAGCAGCGTAGAGGCGGTCCCCCACACAGATACGCAGTATTTT. Its protein is CASSVEAVPHTDTQYF. The full variable domain, completed using reference TRBV9 and TRBJ2-3, is DSGVTQTPKHLITATGQRVTLRCSPRSGDLSVYWYQQSLDQGLQFLIQYYNGEERAKGNILERFSAQQFPDLHSELNLSSLELGDSALYFCASSVEAVPHTDTQYFGPGTRLTVL.

This clonotype was counted only a few times. The chain employs TRBV7-3 and TRBJ2-3; TRBD2 matches 7 bases. V lost 5 bases to trimming and J lost 2 bases; unmatched junction nucleotides: 4. The CDR3 totals 14 residues. Germline CDR1 reads SGHTA; CDR2 reads FQGTGA. In nucleotides, the CDR3 is TGTGCCAGCAGCGGGGACTACAACACAGATACGCAGTATTTT. The encoded protein is CASSGDYNTDTQYF. Combining the CDR3 with reference TRBV7-3 and TRBJ2-3 gives the whole variable domain GAGVSQTPSNKVTEKGKYVELRCDPISGHTALYWYRQSLGQGPEFLIYFQGTGAADDSGLPNDRFFAVRPEGSVSTLKIQRTERGDSAVYLCASSGDYNTDTQYFGPGTRLTVL.

The chain employs TRBV5-1 and TRBJ2-1, with a tentative D call TRBD2 (5 bases). There are 15 residues in the CDR3. Germline CDR1 is SGHRS and CDR2 is YFSETQ. Trimming cost V 0 bases and J 5 bases, with 12 bases left between them. The CDR3 bases are TGCGCCAGCAGCTTGGTTTTGGCCGGGGACAATGAGCAGTTCTTC. Encoded protein: CASSLVLAGDNEQFF.

This clonotype was observed at least ten times. This chain links TRBV20-1 with TRBJ2-1, with 10 bases lining up with TRBD2. CDR3 length: 16 amino acids. Unmatched junction bases numbered 12, after V lost 1 base and J lost 9 bases. The V gene's germline CDR1 is DFQATT and CDR2 SNEGSKA (reference sequence). The CDR3 region has the DNA TGCAGTGCTAGAGCCGGGGCAGCGGGGGGGCAGGGTGAGCAGTTCTTC. Translating gives CSARAGAAGGQGEQFF.

This clonotype has a count of ten or more. V usage is TRBV7-2 and J usage is TRBJ2-3; 8 positions agree with TRBD2. Trimming cost V 8 bases and J 3 bases; bases outside gene matches: 10. The CDR3 totals 15 residues. CDR1 SGHTA and CDR2 FQGNSA come from the germline V gene. The CDR3 bases are TGTGCCAGCCCCCCCCGGGGGGGGCGAACAGATACGCAGTATTTT. Protein sequence: CASPPRGGRTDTQYF.

The V gene is TRBV21-1, the J gene TRBJ2-7; the DNA was not compared with TRBD2, the D call given in the table. TRBV21-1 is a known pseudogene. The CDR3 loop spans 17 amino acids. CDR3 residues: CASSKGPGTNVSYEQYF. The CDR3 nucleotides are TGTGCCAGCAGCAAAGGCCCCGGGACTAATGTCAGTTACGAGCAGTACTTC.

The chain is built from TRBV24-1 and TRBJ2-3; D is undetermined. Germline CDR1 and CDR2: KGHDR and SFDVKD. The CDR3 covers 12 residues. Between the trimmed V and J ends, which lost 6 bases and 4 bases, there was a span of 7 bases. The chain's CDR3 is CATSRSADTQYF. The CDR3 DNA follows: TGTGCCACCAGTAGGAGCGCAGATACGCAGTATTTT.

The rearrangement uses TRBV11-2 and TRBJ2-1; D gene unclear. V was cut by 1 base and J by 4 bases, with 17 bases left in between. The germline V gene has CDR1 SGHAT and CDR2 FQNNGV. CDR3 length: 17 amino acids. CDR3 sequence reads: CASSLVFRPVEYNEQFF. In DNA form, the CDR3 reads TGTGCCAGCAGCTTAGTTTTCCGGCCCGTCGAATACAATGAGCAGTTCTTC. The whole variable domain, remainder taken from reference TRBV11-2 and TRBJ2-1, is EAGVAQSPRYKIIEKRQSVAFWCNPISGHATLYWYQQILGQGPKLLIQFQNNGVVDDSQLPKDRFSAERLKGVDSTLKIQPAKLEDSAVYLCASSLVFRPVEYNEQFFGPGTRLTVL.

The J gene is TRBJ2-1, the V gene TRBV20-1; 12 positions match TRBD2. Germline CDR1 is DFQATT and CDR2 is SNEGSKA (reference sequence). The V and J ends lost 6 bases and 4 bases, in that order; junction bases with no gene match: 4. This CDR3 has 14 amino acids. The CDR3 nucleotides read TGCAGTGCGGTTCTAGCGGGAGGGTACAATGAGCAGTTCTTC. Translated, it gives CSAVLAGGYNEQFF.

This clonotype occurred a few times. The chain employs TRBV5-1 and TRBJ2-7; D possibly corresponds to TRBD2 (5 bases). Germline loops: CDR1 SGHRS, CDR2 YFSETQ. Trimming took 3 bases from V and 3 from J, leaving 16 bases between them. The CDR3 consists of 15 residues. The CDR3 nucleotides read TGCGCCAGCAGCTCGGACTTGGGGTCCAACTACGAGCAGTACTTC. This codes for CASSSDLGSNYEQYF.

This clonotype was counted only a few times. V is TRBV29-1 and J is TRBJ2-7; 13 bases match TRBD2. CDR3 size: 16 residues. Germline CDR1 SQVTM, CDR2 ANQGSEA. V gave up 6 bases and J gave up 5 bases; unmatched junction bases: 13. The CDR3 region has the DNA TGCAGCGTAACCGGGACTAGCGGGGATTCGCGCAACGAGCAGTACTTC. Amino acids: CSVTGTSGDSRNEQYF.

This chain links TRBV29-1 with TRBJ2-1; D uncertain. This CDR3 is built from 15 residues. Trimming shortened V by 5 bases and J by 4 bases, and 18 bases separated the two germline ends. The germline V gene has CDR1 SQVTM and CDR2 ANQGSEA. CDR3 residues: CSVCDPARSYNEQFF. The CDR3 region has the DNA TGCAGCGTTTGCGACCCTGCGCGTAGTTACAATGAGCAGTTCTTC.

The chain combines TRBV5-1 with TRBJ2-1; D is possibly TRBD1 (6 bases). The germline V gene has CDR1 SGHRS and CDR2 YFSETQ. The CDR3 has 14 amino acids. V lost 3 bases and J lost 3, with 10 bases in between. CDR3 sequence reads: CASSSGTIYNEQFF. DNA of the CDR3: TGCGCCAGCAGCTCCGGGACAATCTACAATGAGCAGTTCTTC. The whole variable domain, filled in from reference TRBV5-1 and TRBJ2-1, reads KAGVTQTPRYLIKTRGQQVTLSCSPISGHRSVSWYQQTPGQGLQFLFEYFSETQRNKGNFPGRFSGRQFSNSRSEMNVSTLELGDSALYLCASSSGTIYNEQFFGPGTRLTVL.

In its sample, this clonotype was seen many times. J is TRBJ2-2 and V is TRBV29-1; unclear D gene. The germline V gene encodes CDR1 SQVTM and CDR2 ANQGSEA. V lost 4 bases and J lost 1, with 7 bases in between. CDR3 length: 13 residues. CDR3 sequence (DNA): TGCAGCGTTGGTGGGGTGAACACCGGGGAGCTGTTTTTT. Protein product: CSVGGVNTGELFF.

The J gene is TRBJ2-7, the V gene TRBV14; D perhaps matches TRBD1 (6 bases). Germline V gene sequence: CDR1 SGHDN, CDR2 FVKESK. Deletions cut 0 bases from V and 1 base from J, with 16 bases between. This CDR3 has 17 residues. In DNA, the CDR3 is TGTGCCAGCAGCCAAGATGTATCCCAGGGGTTTTCCTACGAGCAGTACTTC. It is translated as CASSQDVSQGFSYEQYF.

This clonotype was seen many times. The chain couples TRBV7-6 to TRBJ2-5, with TRBD2 matching 11 bases. This CDR3 comprises 15 residues. From germline, CDR1 is SGHVS and CDR2 FNYEAQ. V lost 2 bases, J lost 9 bases, and 8 bases stayed unmatched. In DNA, the CDR3 is TGTGCCAGCAGCTTACCACTAGCGGGGGTTGAGGCCCAGTACTTC. Translated, it gives CASSLPLAGVEAQYF.

This chain joins TRBV5-6 and TRBJ2-2; no clear D gene. V lost 2 bases to trimming and J lost 0 bases, with 5 bases between them. This CDR3 has 14 residues. Germline V gives CDR1 SGHDT, CDR2 YYEEEE. The CDR3 spells CASSLRSNTGELFF. For the CDR3, the DNA is TGTGCCAGCAGCTTACGGTCGAACACCGGGGAGCTGTTTTTT.

The chain combines TRBV6-1 with TRBJ1-2, with 7 bases that match TRBD1. After removal of 4 bases from V and 8 bases from J, the junction contained 7 bases not matched to a gene. The V gene's germline CDR1 is MNHNS and CDR2 SASEGT. The CDR3 totals 13 residues. The CDR3: CASSATGETGYTF. The CDR3 nucleotides are TGTGCCAGCAGTGCAACAGGGGAGACGGGCTACACCTTC.

This clonotype showed up many times. The chain recombines TRBV7-2 with TRBJ2-2, with 13 bases aligning to TRBD2. V lost 2 bases, J lost 3 bases, and 12 bases stayed unmatched. The length of the CDR3 is 20 residues. CDR1 and CDR2 from the germline V gene are SGHTA and FQGNSA. The CDR3 DNA reads as TGTGCCAGCAGCTTAAGGCCCGGGACTAGCGGGGAGTTGGACACCGGGGAGCTGTTTTTT. Amino acid sequence: CASSLRPGTSGELDTGELFF.

This clonotype appeared a few times. This rearrangement joins TRBV11-2 to TRBJ2-6; 8 nucleotides align to TRBD1. Germline CDR1 SGHAT, CDR2 FQNNGV. This CDR3 contains 18 residues. V shed 5 bases and J 3 bases; nucleotides not matched to a gene: 12. The CDR3 DNA follows: TGTGCCAGCAGCCGGGTAGGACAGGGTCTAGGTGGGGCCAACGTCCTGACTTTC. Its translation is CASSRVGQGLGGANVLTF.

This clonotype was detected only a few times. The CDR3 bases are TGTGCCAGCAGCCTTGACCGACTTAATACCGGGGAGCTGTTTTTT. Its protein is CASSLDRLNTGELFF. The V call is TRBV3-1, the J call TRBJ2-2; D gene uncertain. V lost 4 bases and J lost 5, with 14 bases in between. The CDR3 extends over 15 amino acids. CDR1 and CDR2 (germline): LGHDT, YNNKEL (reference sequence).

This clonotype was recorded a few times. This chain uses TRBV7-3 with TRBJ2-1, with TRBD2 matching over 9 bases. Unmatched junction bases numbered 8, after V lost 2 bases and J lost 9 bases. This CDR3 has 15 amino acids. From germline, CDR1 is SGHTA and CDR2 FQGTGA. CDR3 in amino acids: CASSLVGGRGPEQFF. The CDR3 DNA reads TGTGCCAGCAGCTTAGTAGGCGGGAGGGGTCCTGAGCAGTTCTTC. The variable domain in full, completed from reference TRBV7-3 and TRBJ2-1, reads GAGVSQTPSNKVTEKGKYVELRCDPISGHTALYWYRQSLGQGPEFLIYFQGTGAADDSGLPNDRFFAVRPEGSVSTLKIQRTERGDSAVYLCASSLVGGRGPEQFFGPGTRLTVL.

This clonotype has just a few counts. This chain connects TRBV12-3 or TRBV12-4 to TRBJ1-1; D remains ambiguous. The CDR3 totals 11 residues. V lost 4 bases and J lost 9, with 9 bases in between. The CDR3 nucleotides read TGTGCCAGCAGTTCCGGGTCCCAAGCTTTCTTT. Translation: CASSSGSQAFF.

The chain uses TRBV7-9 and TRBJ2-5, with 8 nucleotides matching TRBD2. Per the germline V gene, CDR1 is SEHNR and CDR2 is FQNEAQ (reference sequence). V was pared by 5 bases and J by 4 bases, with 9 bases of the junction left unmatched. This CDR3 comprises 15 residues. The CDR3 protein is CASSQRGLGLETQYF. CDR3 DNA sequence: TGTGCCAGCAGCCAACGGGGACTAGGTCTAGAGACCCAGTACTTC.

There are many counts of this clonotype. The rearrangement joins TRBV20-1 to TRBJ1-5; a weak D match, TRBD1 (5 bases). This CDR3 contains 12 residues. Trimming left V 1 base short and J 7 bases short, with 8 bases between. Per germline, CDR1 DFQATT and CDR2 SNEGSKA (reference sequence). In DNA, the CDR3 is TGCAGTGCTAGAGTATGGGGCCAGCCCCAGCATTTT. This gives the protein CSARVWGQPQHF.

This clonotype was seen only a few times. The V gene is TRBV20-1, the J gene TRBJ2-1, with D maybe TRBD2 (6 bases). The CDR3 extends over 14 amino acids. Germline loops: CDR1 DFQATT, CDR2 SNEGSKA (reference sequence). V was clipped by 3 bases and J by 4 bases, with 13 bases between them. CDR3 coding DNA: TGCAGTGCTAGCCTAGCGAACAATTACAATGAGCAGTTCTTC. As protein: CSASLANNYNEQFF.

The chain joins TRBV29-1 to TRBJ2-7, with D possibly matching TRBD2 (6 bases). Germline V gene data show CDR1 as SQVTM and CDR2 as ANQGSEA. Trimming cost V 6 bases and J 3 bases, with 18 bases left between them. The length of the CDR3 is 14 residues. CDR3 bases: TGCAGCGTCCTCCGGTCGGGGGACCTCTACGAGCAGTACTTC. This sequence encodes CSVLRSGDLYEQYF.

The J gene is TRBJ2-2, the V gene TRBV7-9; D gene ambiguous. This CDR3 contains 14 residues. The germline V gene has CDR1 SEHNR and CDR2 FQNEAQ (reference sequence). Trimming pared 1 base from V and 5 bases from J, leaving 8 bases between. The CDR3 DNA reads TGTGCCAGCAGCTTAGGGCTTCCAACCGGGGAGCTGTTTTTT. It specifies CASSLGLPTGELFF.

The gene calls are TRBV5-1 and TRBJ1-1, with 7 bases fitting TRBD1. Germline loops: CDR1 SGHRS, CDR2 YFSETQ. This CDR3 region has 15 residues. Unmatched junction bases numbered 3, after V lost 0 bases and J lost 1 base. CDR3 amino acids: CASSLEGQKNTEAFF. The CDR3 DNA sequence: TGCGCCAGCAGCTTGGAGGGACAGAAGAACACTGAAGCTTTCTTT.

In its sample, this clonotype was seen many times. CDR3 amino acids: CSVGSEAGNTIYF. CDR3 nucleotide sequence: TGCAGCGTTGGCTCCGAAGCTGGAAACACCATATATTTT. This rearrangement joins TRBV29-1 to TRBJ1-3; D not certain. The germline V and J ends were trimmed by 4 bases and 2 bases, with 9 bases remaining between them. CDR3 size: 13 residues. Per germline, CDR1 SQVTM and CDR2 ANQGSEA.

This clonotype was seen many times. The chain employs TRBV25-1 and TRBJ1-2; TRBD1 is a possible D gene (6 bases). The CDR3 runs 12 residues. V was cut by 7 bases and J by 9 bases, with 15 bases left in between. In germline, CDR1 is MGHDK, CDR2 SYGVNS. This chain's CDR3 is CASTSIQGSYTF. The CDR3 coding sequence is TGTGCCAGCACCTCCATACAGGGTAGCTACACCTTC.